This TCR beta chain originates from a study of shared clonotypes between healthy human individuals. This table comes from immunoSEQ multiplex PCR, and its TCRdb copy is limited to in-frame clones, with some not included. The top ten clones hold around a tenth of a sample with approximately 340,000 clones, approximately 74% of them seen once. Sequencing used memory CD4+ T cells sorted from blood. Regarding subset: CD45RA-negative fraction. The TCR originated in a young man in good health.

CDR3 sequence (DNA): TGTGCCAGCGTCTTTCGGCTAGCGACCCACGAGCAGTACTTC. Translating gives CASVFRLATHEQYF. The rearrangement joins TRBV5-8 to TRBJ2-7, with a tentative D call TRBD2 (6 bases). This CDR3 is 14 amino acids long. Germline loops: CDR1 SGHTS, CDR2 YDEGEE. Trimming left V 7 bases short and J 5 bases short, with 19 bases between.